This T cell receptor (beta chain) emerged from a study of naive and memory T cell subsets. On this clonotype: Antigen: not known.

Germline V CDR1 and CDR2: MNHEY, SMNVEV (reference sequence). Trimming left V 3 bases short and J 4 bases short, with 12 bases between. The CDR3 runs to 14 residues. Points from the study as a whole: Possibly reflecting memory cells re-expressing CD45RA, a few larger clonotypes occurred in naive repertoires, especially CD8.

Two oligonucleotides, mixed equimolar, formed the beta constant-region primer covering TRBC1 and TRBC2. Nested alpha and beta constant-region primers with the SP2 primer drove four PCR rounds on ligated cDNA. One entry per CDR3 protein results from TCRdb running MiXCR on the UMI-ligation and nested PCR reads. The data hold more than 120,000 distinct CDR3 sequences, with approximately 20% observed a single time. The chain carries TRBV27 and TRBJ1-2; possibly TRBD1 for D (6 bases). The receptor comes from a human donor in good health. The sequencing sample was made of naive CD8+ T cells from blood. The DNA of the CDR3 is TGTGCCAGCAGTTTGCGCAGGGGTGGCTATGGCTACACCTTC. Protein: CASSLRRGGYGYTF.